The sequence of this TCR beta chain was determined in a study of blood T cells in healthy people across ages. The CDR3 runs 13 residues. V lost 4 bases, J lost 3 bases, and 12 bases lay in between. Germline V gives CDR1 DFQATT, CDR2 SNEGSKA (reference sequence). The use of a sample-barcoded 5' primer and a J-beta primer mix characterized a second PCR of about 7 to 12 cycles. TCRdb re-called the 5' RACE reads through MiXCR, storing one row per CDR3 protein. The sample carries 920,000 or so distinct CDR3 sequences, around 45% recorded once. Specimen: blood. The TCR was taken from a woman aged 55-69 years in good health. This rearrangement joins TRBV20-1 to TRBJ1-2; D not resolved. The CDR3 reads CSAKDGPHYGYTF. The CDR3 DNA is TGCAGTGCTAAGGACGGACCACACTATGGCTACACCTTC.